This TCR beta chain was captured by sequencing in a study of blood T cell repertoires in COVID-19. A single count supports this clone. Profiling relied on immunoSEQ multiplex PCR, and the TCRdb table lists in-frame clones only, not all of them. The data contain tens of thousands of clones, roughly three quarters of them singletons. From germline, CDR1 is SGHTA and CDR2 FQGNSA. This CDR3 has 14 residues. V trimming: 4 bases; J trimming: 11 bases; junction bases outside the gene matches: 8. This rearrangement joins TRBV7-2 to TRBJ1-6, with 7 bases identical to TRBD1. The clonotype was recovered from a human donor in a cohort sampled during active COVID-19. The sequenced sample consisted of peripheral blood. The CDR3 sequence is CASSSGGIKAPLHF. The CDR3 DNA sequence: TGTGCCAGCAGCTCAGGGGGGATCAAGGCACCCCTCCACTTT.